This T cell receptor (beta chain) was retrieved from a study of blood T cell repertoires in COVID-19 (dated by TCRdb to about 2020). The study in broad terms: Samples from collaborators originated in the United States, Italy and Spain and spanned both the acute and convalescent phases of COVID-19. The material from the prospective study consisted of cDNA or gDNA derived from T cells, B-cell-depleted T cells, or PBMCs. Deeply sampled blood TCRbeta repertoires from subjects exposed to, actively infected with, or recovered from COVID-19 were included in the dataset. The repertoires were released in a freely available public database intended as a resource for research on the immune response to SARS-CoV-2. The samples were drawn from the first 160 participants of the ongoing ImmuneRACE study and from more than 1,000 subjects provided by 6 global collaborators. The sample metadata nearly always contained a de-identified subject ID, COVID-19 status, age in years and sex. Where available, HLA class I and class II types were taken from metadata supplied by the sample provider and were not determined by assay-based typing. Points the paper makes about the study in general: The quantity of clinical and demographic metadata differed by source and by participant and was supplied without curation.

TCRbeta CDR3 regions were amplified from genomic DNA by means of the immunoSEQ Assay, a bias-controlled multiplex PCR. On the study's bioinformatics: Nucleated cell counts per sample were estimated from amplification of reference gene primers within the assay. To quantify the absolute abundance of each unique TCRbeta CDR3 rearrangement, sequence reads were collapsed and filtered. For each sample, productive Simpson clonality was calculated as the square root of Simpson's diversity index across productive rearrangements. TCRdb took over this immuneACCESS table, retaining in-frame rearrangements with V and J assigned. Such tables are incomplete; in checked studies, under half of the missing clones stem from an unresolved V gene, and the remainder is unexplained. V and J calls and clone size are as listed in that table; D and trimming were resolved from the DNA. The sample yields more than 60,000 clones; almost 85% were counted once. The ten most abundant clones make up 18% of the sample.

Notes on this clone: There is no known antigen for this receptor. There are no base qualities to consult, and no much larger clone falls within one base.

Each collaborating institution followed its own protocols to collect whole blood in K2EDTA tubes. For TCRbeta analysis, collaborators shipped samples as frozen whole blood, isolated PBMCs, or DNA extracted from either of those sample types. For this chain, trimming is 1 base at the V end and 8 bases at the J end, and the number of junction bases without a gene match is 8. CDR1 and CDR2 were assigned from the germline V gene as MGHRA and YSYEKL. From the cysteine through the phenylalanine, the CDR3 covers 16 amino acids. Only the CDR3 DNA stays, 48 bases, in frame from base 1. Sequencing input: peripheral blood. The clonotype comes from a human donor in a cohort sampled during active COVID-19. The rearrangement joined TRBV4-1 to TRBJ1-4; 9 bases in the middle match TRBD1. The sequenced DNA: TGCGCCAGCAGCCAAGCGGAGGACAGGGGTCGCGAAAAACTGTTTTTT. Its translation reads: CASSQAEDRGREKLFF.